A single sample gave rise to the 13 T cell receptor beta chains below, sequenced in a study of cytomegalovirus exposure and HLA in healthy donors. Both 60 Vbeta primers and 13 Jbeta primers went into the PCR. Some clones are missing from TCRdb's copy, which holds only in-frame ones; the method was immunoSEQ multiplex PCR. The sample contains approximately 100,000 clones, 75% to 85% of which appear only once. Sequencing used PBMCs. The receptors here all came from a young woman in good health and CMV-seropositive.

The gene calls are TRBV5-1 and TRBJ1-1; D is unresolved. Looked up from germline, CDR1 is SGHRS and CDR2 is YFSETQ. Trimming left V 5 bases short and J 1 base short, with 12 bases between. This CDR3 is 14 amino acids long. For the CDR3, the DNA is TGCGCCAGCAGTTACGACACGCAGAACACTGAAGCTTTCTTT. Protein sequence: CASSYDTQNTEAFF.

Comment on this clone: Sequence at one end of the junction differs from germline and may be a read error. The chain joins TRBV9 to TRBJ2-5; D gene ambiguous. CDR3 length equals 8 residues. CDR1 and CDR2 (germline): SGDLS, YYNGEE. The CDR3 DNA reads as TGTGCCAGCGGCAACAGTAACTTC. Amino acids: CASGNSNF.

The chain employs TRBV15 and TRBJ1-1; 8 positions match TRBD1. The germline V gene has CDR1 LNHNV and CDR2 YYDKDF (reference sequence). This CDR3 is built from 15 residues. The ends lost 0 bases at V and 1 base at J; junction bases unmatched: 1. The CDR3 coding sequence is TGTGCCACCAGCAGAGATGGGACAGGGAACACTGAAGCTTTCTTT. Protein product: CATSRDGTGNTEAFF.

The chain joins TRBV7-8 to TRBJ2-3; unclear D gene. V lost 4 bases and J 0 bases, leaving 14 bases between the germline ends. CDR3 size: 16 residues. CDR1 and CDR2 (germline): SGHVS, FQNEAQ. The CDR3 coding sequence is TGTGCCAGCAGCTGGCCTGTGGGCGAGAGCACAGATACGCAGTATTTT. It is translated as CASSWPVGESTDTQYF.

The chain combines TRBV28 with TRBJ2-7, with 13 bases aligning to TRBD2. There are 15 residues in the CDR3. The junction had 13 bases not matched to a gene; V was cut back by 5 bases and J by 12 bases. Germline V CDR1 and CDR2: MDHEN, SYDVKM. The CDR3 nucleotides read TGTGCCAGCAGTCCAACGACTAGCGGGAGGCCCGGGGCGTACTTC. Protein: CASSPTTSGRPGAYF.

The chain joins TRBV11-2 to TRBJ1-4; D is uncertain. Trimming stripped 5 bases from V and 0 bases from J, with 7 bases between. The germline V gene encodes CDR1 SGHAT and CDR2 FQNNGV. The CDR3 is 14 amino acids. The CDR3: CASSPLATNEKLFF. The CDR3 DNA reads as TGTGCCAGCAGCCCTCTAGCAACTAATGAAAAACTGTTTTTT.

The chain combines TRBV6-6 with TRBJ1-1; 8 bases match TRBD1. The CDR3 extends over 14 amino acids. V gave up 5 bases and J gave up 4 bases; unmatched junction bases: 6. From germline, CDR1 is MNHNY and CDR2 SVGAGI (reference sequence). The CDR3 nucleotides read TGTGCCAGCAGTCCCCAGGGGGCGTCCACTGAAGCTTTCTTT. Translated, it gives CASSPQGASTEAFF.

This clone is a singleton in its sample. The chain uses TRBV2 and TRBJ2-7, with 7 bases aligning to TRBD1. With V trimmed by 4 bases and J by 2 bases, 5 bases remained unmatched. In germline, CDR1 is SNHLY, CDR2 FYNNEI. The length of the CDR3 is 14 residues. The CDR3 protein is CASSGRGGPYEQYF. The DNA for the CDR3 is TGTGCCAGCAGTGGGAGAGGGGGCCCCTACGAGCAGTACTTC.

In its sample, this clone was seen a few times. V gene TRBV4-2 combines with J gene TRBJ1-1; D uncertain. Between the trimmed V and J ends, which lost 0 bases and 1 base, there was a span of 9 bases. This CDR3 spans 15 amino acids. The germline V gene has CDR1 LGHNA and CDR2 YNFKEQ. CDR3 loop: CASSQDPRGNTEAFF. DNA of the CDR3: TGTGCCAGCAGCCAAGATCCGCGGGGGAACACTGAAGCTTTCTTT.

This rearrangement joins TRBV6-4 to TRBJ2-7, with 8 positions matching TRBD1. Germline CDR1 reads MRHNA; CDR2 reads SNTAGT. The V and J ends lost 4 bases and 4 bases, in that order; junction bases with no gene match: 9. The CDR3 runs 15 residues. For the CDR3, the DNA is TGTGCCAGCAGTGCCGGGCAGGGGGCGTCTTACGAGCAGTACTTC. Translating it yields CASSAGQGASYEQYF.

This clone has only one observation. DNA for the CDR3: TGTGCCAGCAGTCCGAGGACAGGAGCTCTACTAGCGGGGAACTACGAGCAGTACTTC. Protein product: CASSPRTGALLAGNYEQYF. The chain combines TRBV28 with TRBJ2-7, with 10 bases that match TRBD2. The CDR3 consists of 19 residues. Unmatched junction bases numbered 19, after V lost 5 bases and J lost 3 bases. Germline CDR1 MDHEN, CDR2 SYDVKM. Full variable domain (remainder filled in from reference TRBV28 and TRBJ2-7): DVKVTQSSRYLVKRTGEKVFLECVQDMDHENMFWYRQDPGLGLRLIYFSYDVKMKEKGDIPEGYSVSREKKERFSLILESASTNQTSMYLCASSPRTGALLAGNYEQYFGPGTRLTVT.

The chain recombines TRBV4-3 with TRBJ2-7; 7 bases map to TRBD1. CDR3 length: 17 amino acids. Germline trimming cut 3 bases from V and 0 bases from J; bases unmatched to any gene: 11. CDR1 LGHNA and CDR2 YSLEER come from the germline V gene. The CDR3 DNA is TGCGCCAGCAGCCAGTATGCCCCGACAGGGACCTCCTACGAGCAGTACTTC. Encoded protein: CASSQYAPTGTSYEQYF.

The rearrangement links TRBV25-1 to TRBJ2-5; D perhaps matches TRBD1 (8 bases). The CDR3 spans 17 residues. Germline V gives CDR1 MGHDK, CDR2 SYGVNS. Trimming took 3 bases from V and 5 from J, leaving 22 bases between them. CDR3 residues: CASSDRTGRDVVETQYF. The DNA of the CDR3 is TGTGCCAGCAGTGACCGGACAGGGAGGGATGTAGTGGAGACCCAGTACTTC.